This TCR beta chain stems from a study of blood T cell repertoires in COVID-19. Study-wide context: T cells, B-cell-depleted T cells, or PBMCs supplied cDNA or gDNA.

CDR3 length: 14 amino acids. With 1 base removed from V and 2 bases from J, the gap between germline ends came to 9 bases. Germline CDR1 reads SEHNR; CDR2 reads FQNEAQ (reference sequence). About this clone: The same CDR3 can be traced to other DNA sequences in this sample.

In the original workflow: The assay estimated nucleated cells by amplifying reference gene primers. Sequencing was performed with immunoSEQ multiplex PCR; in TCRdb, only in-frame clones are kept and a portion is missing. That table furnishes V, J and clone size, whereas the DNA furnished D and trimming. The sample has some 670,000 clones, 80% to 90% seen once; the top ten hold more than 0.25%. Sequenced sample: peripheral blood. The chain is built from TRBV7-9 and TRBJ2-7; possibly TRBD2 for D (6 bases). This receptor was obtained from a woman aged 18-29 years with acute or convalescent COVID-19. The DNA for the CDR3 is TGTGCCAGCAGCTTAGTGGGCGGGACCTACGAGCAGTACTTC. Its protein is CASSLVGGTYEQYF.